The rows below give T cell receptor beta chains drawn from one sample of a study of Graves' ophthalmopathy and Graves' hyperthyroidism. Via MiXCR, TCRdb re-called the multiplex PCR reads, giving one row per CDR3 protein. In the table there are roughly 1.1 million distinct CDR3 sequences, about 38% of which are singletons. The sequenced sample was peripheral blood or thyroid tissue (not recorded which). The origin of the receptors is an adult man with Graves' hyperthyroidism. Each CDR3 is given with its conserved first and last residue. D genes are given only for firm matches. Rows may omit the clone size; those that give it use once, few, many or a size class.

D	V	size	J	DNA	CDR3
-	TRBV7-7	many	TRBJ2-5	TGTGCCAGCAGCTTAGGGACAGGGACTAGACTGATACAAGAGACCCAGTACTTC	CASSLGTGTRLIQETQYF
-	TRBV19	-	TRBJ1-5	TGTGCCAGTACCAACGACGGAGGGCTCTATAGCAATCAGCCCCAGCATTTT	CASTNDGGLYSNQPQHF
-	TRBV29-1	many	TRBJ1-1	TGCAGCGTCCTCGCATCGGGGGCGGTCACTGAAGCTTTCTTT	CSVLASGAVTEAFF
-	TRBV6-2/TRBV6-3	-	TRBJ2-7	TGTGCCAGCGTAGGGATCACGGGCGAGCAGTACTTC	CASVGITGEQYF
-	TRBV4-3	-	TRBJ1-1	TGCGCCAGCAGCCAAGGTATGGTCTGGGGGACTGAAGCTTTCTTT	CASSQGMVWGTEAFF
-	TRBV5-1	many	TRBJ1-2	TGCGCCAGCAGCGATTTGAGGGGCGGCTATGGCTACACCTTC	CASSDLRGGYGYTF
-	TRBV4-1	-	TRBJ1-1	TGCGCCAGCAGCCAAGATCTTGGACACATAGAAGGCCTGAACACTGAAGCTTTCTTT	CASSQDLGHIEGLNTEAFF
-	TRBV20-1	few	TRBJ1-6	TGCAGTGCTCACCGCGGACCTTTTAATTCACCCCTCCACTTT	CSAHRGPFNSPLHF
TRBD1	TRBV20-1	many	TRBJ2-6	TGCAGTGCTAGAGGTTCTTACGGACAGGCGAGCTCTGGGGCCAACGTCCTGACTTTC	CSARGSYGQASSGANVLTF
TRBD2	TRBV20-1	few	TRBJ2-7	TGCAGTGCAAACCGGACTAGCGGGGAGAGCTCCTACGAGCAGTACTTC	CSANRTSGESSYEQYF
-	TRBV7-2	many	TRBJ1-4	TGTGCCAGCAGCTGGAGGGACGCCCTGGGGGGAAAACTGTTTTTT	CASSWRDALGGKLFF
-	TRBV7-9	many	TRBJ2-5	TGTGCCAGCAGCTCCTCAGGGGCCCAAGAGACCCAGTACTTC	CASSSSGAQETQYF
TRBD1	TRBV7-9	-	TRBJ1-6	TGTGCCAGCAGCTTAGGGGACAGATTGTATAATTCACCCCTCCACTTT	CASSLGDRLYNSPLHF
TRBD2	TRBV20-1	many	TRBJ2-5	TGCAGTGCTGGGGCGGGAGGCCAAGAGACCCAGTACTTC	CSAGAGGQETQYF
-	TRBV18	few	TRBJ2-6	TGTGCCAGCTCACCAGTCCACTCTGGGGCCAACGTCCTGACTTTC	CASSPVHSGANVLTF
TRBD2	TRBV2	many	TRBJ2-7	TGTGCCAGCAGGCGAGGAGGGACTAGCGGCTACGAGCAGTACTTC	CASRRGGTSGYEQYF
TRBD1	TRBV12-3/TRBV12-4	many	TRBJ1-6	TGTGCCAGCACCCTAAAGGGAGACAGGGACTCACCCCTCCACTTT	CASTLKGDRDSPLHF
-	TRBV4-3	-	TRBJ1-6	TGCGCCAGCAGCCAAGGGGCCCTCTATAATTCACCCCTCCACTTT	CASSQGALYNSPLHF
TRBD2	TRBV20-1	-	TRBJ2-5	TGCAGTGCTAGAGACAGGGGACTAGCGGGGGTGTACCAAGAGACCCAGTACTTC	CSARDRGLAGVYQETQYF
TRBD2	TRBV7-9	many	TRBJ2-7	TGTGCCAGCAGCTTCGAAAGCCCGGGACTAGCGGGAGCCGAGCAGTACTTC	CASSFESPGLAGAEQYF
TRBD2	TRBV15	many	TRBJ2-5	TGTGCCACCAATGGCGGACTAGGCGGTCGAGAGACCCAGTACTTC	CATNGGLGGRETQYF
TRBD2	TRBV6-2/TRBV6-3	-	TRBJ2-2	TGTGCCAGCAGTTACGCTAGCGGGGGGGCTGTGACCGGGGAGCTGTTTTTT	CASSYASGGAVTGELFF
TRBD2	TRBV25-1	many	TRBJ2-7	TGTGCCAGCAGTGAGCGGGGGGGGAGGTACGAGCAGTACTTC	CASSERGGRYEQYF
-	TRBV19	many	TRBJ1-2	TGTGCCAGTAGTATTCTCGGCAGGGCGTCGTATGGCTACACCTTC	CASSILGRASYGYTF
-	TRBV2	many	TRBJ1-1	TGTGCCAGCAGTGTACGGACAGAAAACACTGAAGCTTTCTTT	CASSVRTENTEAFF
TRBD1	TRBV7-9	once	TRBJ2-7	TGTGCCATCCCACCTGCCGGGACAGGGAGCGAGCAGTACTTC	CAIPPAGTGSEQYF
TRBD1	TRBV11-2	-	TRBJ2-7	TGTGCCAGCAGCTTAAGTCCAGGGGGCGGGTACGAGCAGTACTTC	CASSLSPGGGYEQYF
-	TRBV5-4	-	TRBJ2-7	TGTGCCAGTAGTACCTCCGGGACGGGGGACCAGTACTTC	CASSTSGTGDQYF
TRBD1	TRBV11-2	few	TRBJ1-6	TGTGCCAGCAGCTCCCCGGGACAGGGCCAATCACCCCTCCACTTT	CASSSPGQGQSPLHF
-	TRBV29-1	many	TRBJ1-5	TGCAGCGTTGGGACAGGCAATCAGCCCCAGCATTTT	CSVGTGNQPQHF
-	TRBV11-2	-	TRBJ1-4	TGTGCCAGCAGCCCGCACCCGGGAGTCCCGTCTGCAACTAATGAAAAACTGTTTTTT	CASSPHPGVPSATNEKLFF
-	TRBV24-1	few	TRBJ2-5	TGTGCCACCAGTGATCCGGTTCCGTCGCAAGAGACCCAGTACTTC	CATSDPVPSQETQYF
TRBD2	TRBV11-2	-	TRBJ2-3	TGTGCCAGCAGTCCCGGAGCGGGAGCCGTGGGTTACACAGATACGCAGTATTTT	CASSPGAGAVGYTDTQYF
TRBD1	TRBV10-3	few	TRBJ1-5	TGTGCCATCAGCGACAGGGTGGAACAGCCCCAGCATTTT	CAISDRVEQPQHF
TRBD2	TRBV7-2	-	TRBJ2-5	TGTGCCAGCAGCCCAGGGAGGGTTCTGGGGGAGACCCAGTACTTC	CASSPGRVLGETQYF
-	TRBV2	many	TRBJ2-7	TGTGCCAGCAGTGCCCGGGACAAAGCCTACGAGCAGTACTTC	CASSARDKAYEQYF
TRBD2	TRBV12-3/TRBV12-4	few	TRBJ2-2	TGTGCCAGCAGTTCTATGGGACTAGCGGGGGCTACGTGGGGCGGGGAGCTGTTTTTT	CASSSMGLAGATWGGELFF
-	TRBV10-3	few	TRBJ1-1	TGTGCCATCAAAGAACCCGGGGGTGAAGCTTTCTTT	CAIKEPGGEAFF
-	TRBV20-1	many	TRBJ2-7	TGCAGTGCTAGTTTTCCGTACGAGCAGTACTTC	CSASFPYEQYF
-	TRBV10-3	-	TRBJ1-2	TGTGCCATCAGTGAGTCTGTTGCACCGCTCCTCGGCTACACCTTC	CAISESVAPLLGYTF
-	TRBV3-1	few	TRBJ1-5	TGTGCCAGCAGCCAAGATACGGGGGCCCATCAGCCCCAGCATTTT	CASSQDTGAHQPQHF
TRBD1	TRBV6-5	-	TRBJ2-5	TGTGCCAGCAGGAACGACAGGGCAGGGGAGACCCAGTACTTC	CASRNDRAGETQYF
-	TRBV4-3	-	TRBJ2-7	TGCGCCAGCAGCCAAGAGGCCGGGGCAGTCTCCTACGAGCAGTACTTC	CASSQEAGAVSYEQYF
-	TRBV20-1	many	TRBJ2-2	TGCAGTGCTAGAACTAACACCGGGGAGCTGTTTTTT	CSARTNTGELFF
TRBD1	TRBV7-6	-	TRBJ1-5	TGTGCCAGCAGCTATTATGCCGGACAGGGGGCCAATCAGCCCCAGCATTTT	CASSYYAGQGANQPQHF
-	TRBV24-1	many	TRBJ2-2	TGTGCCACCACAGGCGCGCGCGGCGGGGAGCTGTTTTTT	CATTGARGGELFF
-	TRBV7-9	-	TRBJ1-1	TGTGCCAGCAGCTTAGCGCCGGGCGAGAAGAACACTGAAGCTTTCTTT	CASSLAPGEKNTEAFF
-	TRBV9	few	TRBJ1-4	TGTGCCAGCAGCGTAGGGTCAGGGTTTAGTGAAAAACTGTTTTTT	CASSVGSGFSEKLFF
-	TRBV2	-	TRBJ1-2	TGCGCCAGCAGTGACAAGGATGGCTACACCTTC	CASSDKDGYTF
-	TRBV19	few	TRBJ1-5	TGTGCCAGTAGTATAGAGCCGGGTTTTCAGCCCCAGCATTTT	CASSIEPGFQPQHF
-	TRBV10-2	-	TRBJ1-5	TGCGCCAGCAGCCGCCCCTCAGGGAGCAATCAGCCCCAGCATTTT	CASSRPSGSNQPQHF
TRBD1	TRBV10-3	-	TRBJ2-7	TGTGCCCAGGGACAGGGGCTCCACGAGCAGTACTTC	CAQGQGLHEQYF
TRBD1	TRBV7-8	-	TRBJ1-6	TGTGCCAGCAGCCAGGGACAGGGGGCGCCTAATTCACCCCTCCACTTT	CASSQGQGAPNSPLHF
-	TRBV7-2	many	TRBJ1-1	TGTGCCAGCAGTTTTGGGGCGGGCGGCACTGAAGCTTTCTTT	CASSFGAGGTEAFF
-	TRBV10-3	-	TRBJ2-5	TGTGCCACCATGGGGTTGGGGGGCCGGGAGACCCAGTACTTC	CATMGLGGRETQYF